One and the same sample provided the 29 T cell receptor beta chains below, sequenced in a study of blood T cell repertoires in COVID-19. The data were produced by immunoSEQ multiplex PCR, yet TCRdb's version contains in-frame clones alone and is incomplete. This repertoire shows about 220,000 clones, roughly four fifths found once; its top ten account for roughly 1.3%. Sequenced sample: PBMCs or T cells enriched from blood (not recorded which). These receptors came from a woman between 40 and 50 years old with acute COVID-19.

The chain carries TRBV9 and TRBJ1-2; 10 bases agree with TRBD1. V shed 3 bases and J 2 bases; nucleotides not matched to a gene: 4. Looked up from germline, CDR1 is SGDLS and CDR2 is YYNGEE. The CDR3 is 15 residues long. The CDR3 region has the DNA TGTGCCAGCAGCGAGGGACAGGGGTTGAACTATGGCTACACCTTC. Translation gives CASSEGQGLNYGYTF. Looking up the rest from reference TRBV9 and TRBJ1-2 gives the full variable domain: DSGVTQTPKHLITATGQRVTLRCSPRSGDLSVYWYQQSLDQGLQFLIQYYNGEERAKGNILERFSAQQFPDLHSELNLSSLELGDSALYFCASSEGQGLNYGYTFGSGTRLTVV.

The V call is TRBV11-2, the J call TRBJ1-5, with D possibly being TRBD1 (6 bases). Germline lookup yields CDR1 SGHAT and CDR2 FQNNGV. V was pared by 5 bases and J by 4 bases, with 9 bases between. The CDR3 sequence is 13 residues long. CDR3 residues: CASSPDSNQPQHF. The CDR3, as DNA: TGTGCCAGCAGCCCGGACAGTAATCAGCCCCAGCATTTT.

The chain recombines TRBV14 with TRBJ2-1; no clear D gene. The CDR3 runs to 15 residues. Trimming took 0 bases from V and 4 from J, leaving 10 bases between them. The germline V gene has CDR1 SGHDN and CDR2 FVKESK. CDR3 amino acids: CASSQDPPLYNEQFF. CDR3 sequence (DNA): TGTGCCAGCAGCCAAGACCCTCCCCTATACAATGAGCAGTTCTTC.

This chain uses TRBV5-1 with TRBJ2-1, with 11 nucleotides matching TRBD1. V trimming: 3 bases; J trimming: 4 bases; junction bases outside the gene matches: 6. Germline V gene lookup returns CDR1 SGHRS and CDR2 YFSETQ. This CDR3 has 16 amino acids. The CDR3 here is CASSSGGTGGYNEQFF. For the CDR3, the DNA is TGCGCCAGCAGCTCGGGCGGGACAGGGGGGTACAATGAGCAGTTCTTC.

The CDR3 spells CASSLTSAAWETQYF. CDR3 in DNA: TGTGCCAGCAGCTTAACTAGCGCCGCTTGGGAGACCCAGTACTTC. The rearrangement links TRBV7-9 to TRBJ2-5; TRBD2 aligns across 7 bases. Trimming removed 2 bases from V and 5 bases from J; junction bases left unmatched: 8. Per the germline V gene, CDR1 is SEHNR and CDR2 is FQNEAQ (reference sequence). This CDR3 is 15 amino acids long.

This chain joins TRBV27 and TRBJ2-7; 7 bases align to TRBD2. Germline loops: CDR1 MNHEY, CDR2 SMNVEV (reference sequence). The CDR3 runs to 15 residues. The ends lost 4 bases at V and 5 bases at J; junction bases unmatched: 11. Here the CDR3 reads CASSYMGSGGNEQYF. CDR3 DNA sequence: TGTGCCAGCAGTTATATGGGTTCGGGGGGAAACGAGCAGTACTTC.

The chain combines TRBV3-1 (or the pseudogene TRBV3-2) with TRBJ2-7; possibly TRBD1 for D (5 bases). CDR3 length: 12 residues. Germline CDR1 and CDR2: LGHDT and YNNKEL (reference sequence). V lost 3 bases, J lost 3 bases, and 6 bases lay in between. This CDR3 reads CASSHRGYEQYF. In DNA form, the CDR3 reads TGTGCCAGCAGCCATAGGGGCTACGAGCAGTACTTC.

Written as DNA, the CDR3 is TGTGCCAGCGAGTTCGGGGGAAGGGGCAACGTCCTGACTTTC. It codes for CASEFGGRGNVLTF. V and J are TRBV5-6 and TRBJ2-6; weak D call: TRBD2 (6 bases). The germline gives CDR1 SGHDT, CDR2 YYEEEE. CDR3 length equals 14 residues. Trimming stripped 7 bases from V and 9 bases from J, with 17 bases between.

In its sample, this clone was seen once. The chain joins TRBV5-6 to TRBJ1-6; 10 bases map to TRBD1. Germline V gene sequence: CDR1 SGHDT, CDR2 YYEEEE. Losses at the gene ends were 4 bases for V and 12 bases for J; bases not matched to a gene: 16. This CDR3 is 17 amino acids long. CDR3 amino acids: CASSTMGQGPPLGPLHF. CDR3 nucleotide sequence: TGTGCCAGCAGCACGATGGGACAGGGGCCCCCATTGGGACCCCTCCACTTT.

The CDR3 DNA is TGTGCCAGCAGTGAAGCGCCTTCAGCGGACGGCGGGGAGCTGTTTTTT. Its protein product is CASSEAPSADGGELFF. V is TRBV6-1 and J is TRBJ2-2, with D possibly matching TRBD2 (5 bases). V lost 0 bases to trimming and J lost 7 bases, with 15 bases between them. Germline V gives CDR1 MNHNS, CDR2 SASEGT. This CDR3 is 16 amino acids long.

The chain is built from TRBV7-5 and TRBJ2-7; TRBD2, the table's D call, lacks a check against the DNA. TRBV7-5 is noted as a pseudogene. CDR3 length: 18 residues. CDR3 amino acids: CVRSLEGRASALSYEQYF. The CDR3 DNA reads as TGTGTCAGAAGCTTAGAGGGGAGGGCTAGCGCCCTCTCCTACGAGCAGTACTTC.

The rearrangement uses TRBV30 and TRBJ2-7; 9 positions match TRBD2. CDR3 length equals 15 residues. CDR1 GTSNPN and CDR2 SVGIG come from the germline V gene (reference sequence). V shed 2 bases, J shed 3 bases, and the junction held 8 bases outside the gene matches. CDR3 residues: CAWSPRAGGVYEQYF. The CDR3 DNA reads as TGTGCCTGGAGTCCGAGAGCGGGAGGTGTCTACGAGCAGTACTTC.

In its sample, this clone was seen once. The J gene is TRBJ1-2, the V gene TRBV18; D is unresolved. CDR1 and CDR2 (germline): KGHSH, LQKENI. V lost 3 bases, J lost 7 bases, and 18 bases lay in between. The CDR3 spans 15 residues. The CDR3 nucleotides are TGTGCCAGCTCACCGCTCCGGACGGCGAGCGGTGGCTACACCTTC. Translation gives CASSPLRTASGGYTF. Supplemented by reference TRBV18 and TRBJ1-2, the full variable domain reads NAGVMQNPRHLVRRRGQEARLRCSPMKGHSHVYWYRQLPEEGLKFMVYLQKENIIDESGMPKERFSAEFPKEGPSILRIQQVVRGDSAAYFCASSPLRTASGGYTFGSGTRLTVV.

This chain joins TRBV30 and TRBJ2-5; tentatively, D is TRBD2 (5 bases). Per the germline V gene, CDR1 is GTSNPN and CDR2 is SVGIG (reference sequence). The CDR3 is 16 amino acids. V gave up 1 base and J gave up 1 base, with 16 bases separating them. The CDR3 reads CAWSAGVSGLQETQYF. CDR3 nucleotide sequence: TGTGCCTGGAGTGCCGGGGTGTCGGGCCTCCAAGAGACCCAGTACTTC.

This clone was counted only a few times. The genes are TRBV7-2 and TRBJ1-4; D is unclear. Trimming shortened V by 1 base and J by 2 bases, and 11 bases separated the two germline ends. CDR1 and CDR2 from the germline V gene are SGHTA and FQGNSA. The CDR3 contains 16 residues. CDR3 region: CASSLGGFRTNEKLFF. Written as DNA, the CDR3 is TGTGCCAGCAGCTTAGGAGGGTTCAGGACTAATGAAAAACTGTTTTTT.

The rearrangement joins TRBV3-1 (or the pseudogene TRBV3-2) to TRBJ2-3; TRBD1 agrees at 7 bases. The trim removed 0 bases at V and 8 bases at J, leaving 8 bases unmatched. The CDR3 contains 15 residues. Germline values: CDR1 LGHDT, CDR2 YNNKEL (reference sequence). The CDR3 spells CASSQDSGGIATQYF. As DNA, the CDR3 is TGTGCCAGCAGCCAAGATTCAGGGGGAATAGCTACGCAGTATTTT.

J is TRBJ1-3 and V is TRBV27, with no clear D. This CDR3 is built from 15 residues. The V end lost 2 bases, the J end lost 4 bases, and 12 bases lay between the germline ends. The germline gives CDR1 MNHEY, CDR2 SMNVEV (reference sequence). The CDR3 DNA reads TGTGCCAGCAGTTTAGACTCAGCGAAGGGAAACACCATATATTTT. Protein sequence: CASSLDSAKGNTIYF.

CDR3 region: CAIRQRGGYNEQFF. CDR3 DNA sequence: TGTGCCATCAGACAGCGGGGGGGCTACAATGAGCAGTTCTTC. The chain carries TRBV10-3 and TRBJ2-1; 10 bases are a match to TRBD2. The germline gives CDR1 ENHRY, CDR2 SYGVKD. After removal of 6 bases from V and 3 bases from J, the junction contained 2 bases not matched to a gene. CDR3 length: 14 amino acids.

The V and J genes are TRBV7-3 and TRBJ2-5, with D possibly being TRBD2 (6 bases). Germline assignment: CDR1 SGHTA and CDR2 FQGTGA. This CDR3 is built from 15 residues. V lost 0 bases to trimming and J lost 5 bases, with 13 bases between them. The CDR3 here is CASSLTPGETETQYF. The DNA of the CDR3 is TGTGCCAGCAGCTTAACCCCGGGAGAGACGGAGACCCAGTACTTC.

The chain joins TRBV29-1 to TRBJ2-5, with D tentatively TRBD1 (6 bases). Trimming pared 1 base from V and 5 bases from J, leaving 11 bases between. This CDR3 has 13 residues. Per the germline V gene, CDR1 is SQVTM and CDR2 is ANQGSEA. Written as DNA, the CDR3 is TGCAGCGTTGAAGGTCCGAGGGGGGAGACCCAGTACTTC. Translation: CSVEGPRGETQYF.

The chain carries TRBV7-6 and TRBJ2-1; TRBD2 aligns across 10 bases. Germline lookup yields CDR1 SGHVS and CDR2 FNYEAQ. Trimming removed 5 bases from V and 5 bases from J; junction bases left unmatched: 6. The CDR3 has 15 residues. This CDR3 reads CASSPTSGRNNEQFF. In DNA, the CDR3 is TGTGCCAGCAGCCCGACTAGCGGGCGCAACAATGAGCAGTTCTTC.

Here the CDR3 DNA reads TGTGCCAGCAGCTCCAATCCTGGGACAGGGGATGGCTACACCTTC. This encodes CASSSNPGTGDGYTF. V usage is TRBV7-2 and J usage is TRBJ1-2; 10 nucleotides align to TRBD1. V trimming: 4 bases; J trimming: 6 bases; junction bases outside the gene matches: 8. The CDR3 has 15 residues. CDR1 is SGHTA and CDR2 is FQGNSA in the germline V gene.

The chain combines TRBV7-3 with TRBJ2-2; weak D call: TRBD1 (7 bases). The CDR3 is made up of 16 amino acids. V dropped 4 bases and J dropped 0 bases, with 12 bases sitting between them. Germline V gives CDR1 SGHTA, CDR2 FQGTGA. The CDR3 spells CASSSRGAANTGELFF. The DNA for the CDR3 is TGTGCCAGCAGCTCCAGGGGGGCCGCGAACACCGGGGAGCTGTTTTTT.

This chain connects TRBV27 to TRBJ1-2, with TRBD1 matching over 11 bases. Trimming removed 5 bases from V and 10 bases from J; junction bases left unmatched: 12. The CDR3 contains 15 residues. CDR1 is MNHEY, CDR2 SMNVEV, per germline (reference sequence). For the CDR3, the DNA is TGTGCCAGCAGTCTCGAACCCGGGACAGGGGGAAACTACACCTTC. Protein: CASSLEPGTGGNYTF.

The chain is built from TRBV28 and TRBJ2-2, with no clear D. CDR1 MDHEN and CDR2 SYDVKM come from the germline V gene. The germline V and J ends were trimmed by 3 bases and 7 bases, with 6 bases remaining between them. The CDR3 covers 12 residues. Here the CDR3 DNA reads TGTGCCAGCAGTTTTTCAGTCGGGGAGCTGTTTTTT. Its protein product is CASSFSVGELFF.

The rearrangement links TRBV4-2 to TRBJ2-1, with D perhaps matching TRBD2 (5 bases). V lost 4 bases and J 2 bases, leaving 15 bases between the germline ends. From germline, CDR1 is LGHNA and CDR2 YNFKEQ. The CDR3 consists of 16 residues. This chain's CDR3 is CASSPGVQRPYNEQFF. Written as DNA, the CDR3 is TGTGCCAGCAGCCCCGGGGTTCAGAGACCCTACAATGAGCAGTTCTTC.

The chain combines TRBV19 with TRBJ1-1; no definite D call. V was shortened by 6 bases and J by 7 bases, with 15 bases between the two germline ends. The germline V gene has CDR1 LNHDA and CDR2 SQIVND (reference sequence). CDR3 length: 13 amino acids. The CDR3 bases are TGTGCCAGTAGCCGAGGAGTTTCGGATGAAGCTTTCTTT. Encoded protein: CASSRGVSDEAFF.

In its sample, this clone was seen a few times. The V and J genes are TRBV19 and TRBJ1-5; possibly TRBD1 for D (6 bases). The CDR3 consists of 14 residues. Germline V gene data show CDR1 as LNHDA and CDR2 as SQIVND (reference sequence). V shed 11 bases and J shed 0 bases, with 14 bases lying between them. The CDR3 DNA follows: TGTGCCGGGAACGACAGGTATAGCAATCAGCCCCAGCATTTT. Protein product: CAGNDRYSNQPQHF. Filled out from reference TRBV19 and TRBJ1-5, the complete variable domain reads DGGITQSPKYLFRKEGQNVTLSCEQNLNHDAMYWYRQDPGQGLRLIYYSQIVNDFQKGDIAEGYSVSREKKESFPLTVTSAQKNPTAFYLCAGNDRYSNQPQHFGDGTRLSIL.

This clone was detected only a few times. The V and J genes are TRBV7-2 and TRBJ2-1; 11 nucleotides align to TRBD1. Germline CDR1 is SGHTA and CDR2 is FQGNSA. The CDR3 has 18 residues. V lost 5 bases to trimming and J lost 2 bases; unmatched junction nucleotides: 11. Here the CDR3 reads CASSLGTGGLRTYNEQFF. The CDR3 DNA sequence: TGTGCCAGCAGCCTTGGGACAGGGGGTTTACGAACCTACAATGAGCAGTTCTTC.